This is a list of T cell receptor beta chains from one sample in a study of beta chain features in type 1 diabetes. The table came from immunoSEQ multiplex PCR; TCRdb's copy has only in-frame clones and leaves some out. The data hold some 350,000 clones, with 8% to 10% observed a single time. Sequencing used central memory CD4+ T cells from blood. These TCRs come from a man aged 25-45 years with type 1 diabetes. CDR3s include the opening cysteine and the closing phenylalanine or tryptophan. The order of the fields is V gene, J gene, D gene, clone size, CDR3 protein, CDR3 DNA. The D gene is left open where the match is weak. Size is omitted from some rows. Given values are once, few, many or a class for expanded clones.

v_gene: TRBV28; j_gene: TRBJ1-4; d_gene: -; abundance: -; CDR3aa: CASSLGTNEKLFF; CDR3nt: TGTGCCAGCAGTTTGGGGACGAATGAAAAACTGTTTTTT
v_gene: TRBV5-4; j_gene: TRBJ2-4; d_gene: -; abundance: many; CDR3aa: CASSLIGENIQYF; CDR3nt: TGTGCCAGCAGCCTCATCGGGGAAAACATTCAGTACTTC
v_gene: TRBV5-1; j_gene: TRBJ2-1; d_gene: -; abundance: few; CDR3aa: CASSPGGSYNEQFF; CDR3nt: TGCGCCAGCAGCCCCGGTGGCTCCTACAATGAGCAGTTCTTC
v_gene: TRBV27; j_gene: TRBJ1-5; d_gene: TRBD1; abundance: few; CDR3aa: CASSFNGGGQPQHF; CDR3nt: TGTGCCAGCAGTTTTAATGGAGGGGGCCAGCCCCAGCATTTT
v_gene: TRBV5-4; j_gene: TRBJ2-5; d_gene: -; abundance: few; CDR3aa: CASSFGQKETQYF; CDR3nt: TGTGCCAGCAGCTTTGGACAAAAAGAGACCCAGTACTTC
v_gene: TRBV7-2; j_gene: TRBJ1-2; d_gene: TRBD1; abundance: many; CDR3aa: CASSSNSLGQGGYTF; CDR3nt: TGTGCCAGCAGCTCAAATTCCCTTGGACAGGGAGGCTACACCTTC
v_gene: TRBV7-3; j_gene: TRBJ2-5; d_gene: -; abundance: few; CDR3aa: CASSLGDRRVQETQYF; CDR3nt: TGTGCCAGCAGCTTAGGGGACCGCCGGGTCCAAGAGACCCAGTACTTC
v_gene: TRBV5-4; j_gene: TRBJ2-7; d_gene: -; abundance: -; CDR3aa: CASSRGNRVSYEQYF; CDR3nt: TGTGCCAGCAGCCGCGGTAACCGGGTCTCCTACGAGCAGTACTTC
v_gene: TRBV7-2; j_gene: TRBJ2-7; d_gene: -; abundance: -; CDR3aa: CASSADQGQITRYEQYF; CDR3nt: TGTGCCAGCAGCGCCGACCAAGGACAGATTACGAGGTACGAGCAGTACTTC
v_gene: TRBV5-5; j_gene: TRBJ2-5; d_gene: -; abundance: -; CDR3aa: CASSLASQETQYF; CDR3nt: TGTGCCAGCAGCTTGGCCAGTCAAGAGACCCAGTACTTC
v_gene: TRBV19; j_gene: TRBJ1-1; d_gene: TRBD1; abundance: -; CDR3aa: CAIRQGASTEAFF; CDR3nt: TGTGCCATCCGACAGGGGGCGAGCACTGAAGCTTTCTTT
v_gene: TRBV5-4; j_gene: TRBJ2-6; d_gene: -; abundance: few; CDR3aa: CASSTAGNSGANVLTF; CDR3nt: TGTGCCAGCAGTACAGCCGGGAACTCTGGGGCCAACGTCCTGACTTTC
v_gene: TRBV6-6; j_gene: TRBJ1-1; d_gene: -; abundance: few; CDR3aa: CASSLRDGAGNTEAFF; CDR3nt: TGTGCCAGCAGTTTAAGAGACGGGGCTGGGAACACTGAAGCTTTCTTT
v_gene: TRBV10-3; j_gene: TRBJ1-5; d_gene: TRBD1; abundance: -; CDR3aa: CAISLTGGESNQPQHF; CDR3nt: TGTGCCATCAGCCTAACAGGGGGCGAGAGCAATCAGCCCCAGCATTTT
v_gene: TRBV5-1; j_gene: TRBJ1-2; d_gene: -; abundance: few; CDR3aa: CASSLESTNYGYTF; CDR3nt: TGCGCCAGCAGCTTGGAGTCAACTAACTATGGCTACACCTTC
v_gene: TRBV29-1; j_gene: TRBJ1-2; d_gene: TRBD1; abundance: -; CDR3aa: CSVEGTGSGYTF; CDR3nt: TGCAGCGTTGAGGGGACAGGGAGTGGCTACACCTTC
v_gene: TRBV29-1; j_gene: TRBJ2-7; d_gene: -; abundance: -; CDR3aa: CSVPGRLDYEQYF; CDR3nt: TGCAGCGTCCCGGGACGCCTCGACTACGAGCAGTACTTC